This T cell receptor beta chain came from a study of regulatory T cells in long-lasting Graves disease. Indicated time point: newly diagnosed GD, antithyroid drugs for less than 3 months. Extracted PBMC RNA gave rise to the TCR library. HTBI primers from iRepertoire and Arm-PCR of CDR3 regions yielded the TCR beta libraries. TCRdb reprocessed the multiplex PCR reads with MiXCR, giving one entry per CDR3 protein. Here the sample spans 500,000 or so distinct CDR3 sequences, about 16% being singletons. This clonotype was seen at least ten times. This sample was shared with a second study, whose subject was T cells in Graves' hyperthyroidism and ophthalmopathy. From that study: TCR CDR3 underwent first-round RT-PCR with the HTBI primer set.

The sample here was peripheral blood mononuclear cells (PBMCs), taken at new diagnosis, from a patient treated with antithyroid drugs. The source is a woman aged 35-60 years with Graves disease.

Written as DNA, the CDR3 is TGCAGTGCTAGAGATCTTGCCCTGAGGGCAGATACGCAGTATTTT. Translating gives CSARDLALRADTQYF. The J gene is TRBJ2-3, the V gene TRBV20-1; a weak D match, TRBD2 (5 bases). CDR1 and CDR2 from the germline V gene are DFQATT and SNEGSKA (reference sequence). V lost 0 bases, J lost 4 bases, and 14 bases lay in between. CDR3 size: 15 residues.